This is a list of T cell receptor beta chains from one sample in a study of blood T cell repertoires in COVID-19. TCRdb keeps only in-frame clones here, not all; method: immunoSEQ multiplex PCR. The sample has approximately 230,000 clones; just over 85% are singletons. Sequenced: peripheral blood. These TCRs come from a man in his thirties or forties who had recovered from COVID-19. Each CDR3 is given with its conserved first and last residue. D genes are given only for firm matches. The size of a clone is reported for some rows only, either as once, few or many, or as a class for expanded clones.

D: NA
size: NA
V: TRBV12-3/TRBV12-4
J: TRBJ2-5
DNA: TGTGCCAGCAGTTTAGTTATAAAAGAGACCCAGTACTTC
CDR3: CASSLVIKETQYF

D: NA
size: NA
V: TRBV6-6
J: TRBJ1-3
DNA: TGTGCCAGCAGCATTCACCCGACAGTTTCCTCAAACACCATATATTTT
CDR3: CASSIHPTVSSNTIYF

D: TRBD1
size: many
V: TRBV10-2
J: TRBJ1-4
DNA: TGCGCCAGCCAACCCGCCGAGGGGGCCACTAATGAAAAACTGTTTTTT
CDR3: CASQPAEGATNEKLFF

D: TRBD1
size: NA
V: TRBV7-9
J: TRBJ2-2
DNA: TGTGCCAGCAGCTTAAGGCGACAGGGGACCGGGGAGCTGTTTTTT
CDR3: CASSLRRQGTGELFF

D: NA
size: NA
V: TRBV19
J: TRBJ1-3
DNA: TGTGCCAGTAAGGGCAGGGGTTTTTTCCTCTCTGGAAACACCATATATTTT
CDR3: CASKGRGFFLSGNTIYF

D: NA
size: NA
V: TRBV4-2
J: TRBJ2-7
DNA: TGTGCCAGCAGCCTATCGACAGGTAACGAGCAGTACTTC
CDR3: CASSLSTGNEQYF

D: TRBD1
size: NA
V: TRBV18
J: TRBJ2-4
DNA: TGTGCCAGCTCCCTCGACAGGGGGCTGGGGAACATTCAGTACTTC
CDR3: CASSLDRGLGNIQYF

D: TRBD2
size: NA
V: TRBV9
J: TRBJ2-2
DNA: TGTGCCAGCAGCGTAGCTAGTCTAGCGGGGGGGCTGGACACCGGGGAGCTGTTTTTT
CDR3: CASSVASLAGGLDTGELFF

D: NA
size: NA
V: TRBV2
J: TRBJ2-4
DNA: TGTGCCAGCACGTCTCAACTAGTACGGGGGAAAAACATTCAGTACTTC
CDR3: CASTSQLVRGKNIQYF

D: NA
size: NA
V: TRBV21-1
J: TRBJ2-2
DNA: TGTGCCAGCAGCAAAGGCGGACTAGCGGACCACACCGGGGAGCTGTTTTTT
CDR3: CASSKGGLADHTGELFF

D: NA
size: NA
V: TRBV5-1
J: TRBJ2-5
DNA: TGCGCCAGCAGCTTCAATCCCCAAGAGACCCAGTACTTC
CDR3: CASSFNPQETQYF

D: NA
size: once
V: TRBV29-1
J: TRBJ2-7
DNA: TGCAGCGTTGTTGGCAGCTACGAGCAGTACTTC
CDR3: CSVVGSYEQYF

D: NA
size: NA
V: TRBV18
J: TRBJ2-2
DNA: TGTGCCAGCTCCCCGCTACCCAACACCGGGGAGCTGTTTTTT
CDR3: CASSPLPNTGELFF

D: NA
size: NA
V: TRBV27
J: TRBJ1-6
DNA: TGTGCCAGCAGGGCGGAATCCTATAATTCACCCCTCCACTTT
CDR3: CASRAESYNSPLHF

D: TRBD2
size: NA
V: TRBV7-8
J: TRBJ2-5
DNA: TGTGCCAGCAGCTTAGCCGGGCCGGGGGGGACAACCCAGTACTTC
CDR3: CASSLAGPGGTTQYF

D: TRBD2
size: few
V: TRBV24-1
J: TRBJ2-5
DNA: TGTGCCACCTCGGCTAGCGGGTTTCAAGAGACCCAGTACTTC
CDR3: CATSASGFQETQYF

D: TRBD1
size: NA
V: TRBV6-5
J: TRBJ2-7
DNA: TGTGCCAGCAAAGAAAGGGTGATGGGGACAGGGGGTTTC
CDR3: CASKERVMGTGGF

D: TRBD1
size: NA
V: TRBV4-3
J: TRBJ1-5
DNA: TGCGCCAGCAGCCAGGGGGACAGTAATCAGCCCCAGCATTTT
CDR3: CASSQGDSNQPQHF

D: NA
size: few
V: TRBV4-3
J: TRBJ2-7
DNA: TGCGCCAGCAGCCAAGATCAAACTACTCAGTACTTC
CDR3: CASSQDQTTQYF

D: TRBD2
size: NA
V: TRBV5-1
J: TRBJ2-3
DNA: TGCGCCAGCCTGCCGAGACCTAGCGGGGTAGCAGATACGCAGTATTTT
CDR3: CASLPRPSGVADTQYF

D: TRBD1
size: NA
V: TRBV29-1
J: TRBJ2-1
DNA: TGCAGCGTTTTGAGGGGGCCGGTCGGGGTCTTC
CDR3: CSVLRGPVGVF

D: TRBD1
size: NA
V: TRBV18
J: TRBJ1-2
DNA: TGTGCCAGCTCACCGGGGGACAGGGGCTATGGCTACACCTTC
CDR3: CASSPGDRGYGYTF

D: NA
size: NA
V: TRBV18
J: TRBJ2-7
DNA: TGTGCCAGCTCACCACCGATAGGGGTGAACGAGCAGTACTTC
CDR3: CASSPPIGVNEQYF

D: NA
size: once
V: TRBV28
J: TRBJ1-1
DNA: TGTGCCAGCAGTTTACCCGGCACTGAAGCTTTCTTT
CDR3: CASSLPGTEAFF

D: NA
size: once
V: TRBV28
J: TRBJ1-4
DNA: TGTGCCAGCAGTCTACTTGCAACTAATGAAAAACTGTTTTTT
CDR3: CASSLLATNEKLFF

D: NA
size: NA
V: TRBV29-1
J: TRBJ1-2
DNA: TGCAGCGCCATCTACGGACAGTCAGATGGCTACACCTTC
CDR3: CSAIYGQSDGYTF

D: NA
size: NA
V: TRBV2
J: TRBJ2-7
DNA: TGTGCCAGCAGCGCTACCTACGAGCAGTACTTC
CDR3: CASSATYEQYF

D: NA
size: NA
V: TRBV20-1
J: TRBJ1-4
DNA: TGCAGTGCTAGTAGCCGTCACGGTGACAGGGAAAAACTGTTTTTT
CDR3: CSASSRHGDREKLFF

D: NA
size: NA
V: TRBV24-1
J: TRBJ2-3
DNA: TGTGCCACCAGTGATCCCGGGCTCAGGGGAGATACGCAGTATTTT
CDR3: CATSDPGLRGDTQYF

D: NA
size: NA
V: TRBV7-8
J: TRBJ1-1
DNA: TGTGCCAGCAGCTATGGAGAGGGTGGAATTGAAGCTTTCTTT
CDR3: CASSYGEGGIEAFF

D: NA
size: NA
V: TRBV6-6
J: TRBJ1-1
DNA: TGTGCCAGCAGGTACGCAGGGCGCCCCACTGAAGCTTTCTTT
CDR3: CASRYAGRPTEAFF

D: TRBD2
size: NA
V: TRBV6-5
J: TRBJ2-5
DNA: TGTGCCAGCAGTAGACTAGCGGGGGGACTGAAGACCCAGTACTTC
CDR3: CASSRLAGGLKTQYF

D: NA
size: NA
V: TRBV5-5
J: TRBJ2-2
DNA: TGTGCCAGCAGACGAGGGACTGCCGTTACCGGGGAGCTGTTTTTT
CDR3: CASRRGTAVTGELFF

D: NA
size: NA
V: TRBV6-1
J: TRBJ1-4
DNA: TGTGCCAGCAGTGAAGCAAGAGGCAGAGCAAATGAAAAACTGTTTTTT
CDR3: CASSEARGRANEKLFF

D: NA
size: few
V: TRBV30
J: TRBJ2-7
DNA: TGTGCCTGGACCGGTAGTCCAGGGGACCCTGAGCAGTACTTC
CDR3: CAWTGSPGDPEQYF

D: NA
size: NA
V: TRBV6-2/TRBV6-3
J: TRBJ2-3
DNA: TGTGCCAGCAGTTATGGCGGGGGCCAAGCGGATACGCAGTATTTT
CDR3: CASSYGGGQADTQYF

D: TRBD2
size: NA
V: TRBV4-2
J: TRBJ2-5
DNA: TGTGCCAGCAGCCAAGATAATCGGGCGGGGGAGGCAGAGACCCAGTACTTC
CDR3: CASSQDNRAGEAETQYF

D: NA
size: NA
V: TRBV2
J: TRBJ1-2
DNA: TGTGCCAGCAGTTCACAAGGGGGGGGCAGAGACTATGGCTACACCTTC
CDR3: CASSSQGGGRDYGYTF

D: TRBD1
size: NA
V: TRBV7-9
J: TRBJ2-7
DNA: TGTGCCAGCAGCCCCGGACAGGGTCAGTCCTACGAGCAGTACTTC
CDR3: CASSPGQGQSYEQYF

D: NA
size: NA
V: TRBV7-9
J: TRBJ2-7
DNA: TGTGCCAGCAGCTTAGATGCGAGGGTCTTATCCTACGAGCAGTACTTC
CDR3: CASSLDARVLSYEQYF

D: NA
size: NA
V: TRBV12-5
J: TRBJ1-2
DNA: TGTGCTAGTGGTCCTCCAGGGGACATCTATGGCTACACCTTC
CDR3: CASGPPGDIYGYTF

D: NA
size: NA
V: TRBV10-1
J: TRBJ2-1
DNA: TGCGCCAGCAGTGAGTGGGGGGGCGGGGGCGTCACTCGATACAATGAGCAGTTCTTC
CDR3: CASSEWGGGGVTRYNEQFF

D: NA
size: NA
V: TRBV5-4
J: TRBJ2-5
DNA: TGTGCAGGATCGACAGGTATTCAAGAGACCCAGTACTTC
CDR3: CAGSTGIQETQYF

D: NA
size: NA
V: TRBV5-1
J: TRBJ2-3
DNA: TGCGCCAGCAGCTTGTTGGGGGGGCGCGACACAGATACGCAGTATTTT
CDR3: CASSLLGGRDTDTQYF

D: NA
size: NA
V: TRBV6-2/TRBV6-3
J: TRBJ2-6
DNA: TGTGCCAGCAGTTACTGGCCCAACGTCCTGACTTTC
CDR3: CASSYWPNVLTF

D: NA
size: NA
V: TRBV18
J: TRBJ2-3
DNA: TGTGCCAGCTCACGACTAACGATCACAGATACGCAGTATTTT
CDR3: CASSRLTITDTQYF

D: TRBD2
size: NA
V: TRBV6-4
J: TRBJ2-1
DNA: TGTGCCAGCAGTGACGATAGGCCTAGCGGGGCCTCCCAATTTTCCTACAATGAGCAGTTCTTC
CDR3: CASSDDRPSGASQFSYNEQFF

D: NA
size: NA
V: TRBV7-9
J: TRBJ1-1
DNA: TGTGCCAGCAGCTTAGTTGGTCAGAAGAACACTGAAGCTTTCTTT
CDR3: CASSLVGQKNTEAFF

D: NA
size: NA
V: TRBV5-1
J: TRBJ2-5
DNA: TGCGCCAGTGCAGGGCAAGAGACCCAGTACTTC
CDR3: CASAGQETQYF

D: TRBD1
size: NA
V: TRBV14
J: TRBJ2-7
DNA: TGTGCCAGCAGCTCGAAGACAGGGAATCATTTCTACGAGCAGTACTTC
CDR3: CASSSKTGNHFYEQYF

D: NA
size: NA
V: TRBV19
J: TRBJ2-2
DNA: TGTGCCAGTCGTATCGGACAGCGAGGCACCGGGGAGCTGTTTTTT
CDR3: CASRIGQRGTGELFF

D: TRBD1
size: NA
V: TRBV29-1
J: TRBJ1-2
DNA: TGCAGCGTCGTGGGACAGGGAAACGGCTACACCTTC
CDR3: CSVVGQGNGYTF

D: NA
size: NA
V: TRBV6-5
J: TRBJ1-6
DNA: TGTGCCAGCAGTCTGAGGAGGATGGAGAATTCACCCCTCCACTTT
CDR3: CASSLRRMENSPLHF

D: TRBD1
size: NA
V: TRBV6-5
J: TRBJ1-5
DNA: TGTGCCAGCAGCGCAGGGGGAAACAATCAGCCCCAGCATTTT
CDR3: CASSAGGNNQPQHF

D: TRBD1
size: NA
V: TRBV19
J: TRBJ2-2
DNA: TGTGCCAGTAACGACAGGGGGACAGGGCGCACCGGGGAGCTGTTTTTT
CDR3: CASNDRGTGRTGELFF

D: NA
size: NA
V: TRBV7-9
J: TRBJ2-5
DNA: TGTGCCAGCAGCCCGACAGCCGAAGAGACCCAGTACTTC
CDR3: CASSPTAEETQYF

D: TRBD2
size: NA
V: TRBV12-3/TRBV12-4
J: TRBJ2-2
DNA: TGTGCCAGTTGGGGGGGGACCGGGGAGCTGTTTTTT
CDR3: CASWGGTGELFF